Shown below are 6 T cell receptor beta chains from a single sample sequenced in a study of T-cell reconstitution after alpha-beta-depleted transplantation in children. Unique molecular identifiers were built into the TCRbeta library. TCRdb fed the PCR reads into MiXCR, producing one record per CDR3 protein. Of 150,000 to 250,000 distinct CDR3 sequences in the sample, 5% to 6.5% were seen once. Here the sequenced sample was PBMCs, taken before TCRalphabeta/CD19-depleted stem cell transplant. The receptors derive from a girl in the first two years of life with combined immunodeficiency, due to receive a stem cell transplant.

This clonotype was observed many times. V gene TRBV4-1 combines with J gene TRBJ1-1, with D hard to call. This CDR3 comprises 13 residues. Trimming removed 3 bases from V and 1 base from J, with 6 bases in between. The germline CDR1 and CDR2 sequences are MGHRA and YSYEKL. The CDR3 DNA sequence: TGCGCCAGCAGCCACCGGAGGAACACTGAAGCTTTCTTT. Its translation: CASSHRRNTEAFF.

This clonotype was detected many times. The V gene is TRBV24-1, the J gene TRBJ2-1, with D possibly TRBD2 on 6 matching bases. Germline V gives CDR1 KGHDR, CDR2 SFDVKD. The CDR3 has 17 residues. V lost 3 bases and J 3 bases, leaving 17 bases between the germline ends. For the CDR3, the DNA is TGTGCCACCAGTGATCCCCGGAGGGGAGGCGTCTACAATGAGCAGTTCTTC. Amino acid sequence: CATSDPRRGGVYNEQFF.

This clonotype was observed many times. The chain joins TRBV4-3 to TRBJ2-1; weak D call: TRBD2 (6 bases). The V end was cut by 3 bases, the J end by 13 bases, with 10 bases between. This CDR3 contains 11 residues. CDR1 is LGHNA and CDR2 is YSLEER in the germline V gene. In DNA form, the CDR3 reads TGCGCCAGCAGCCAGGGACTGGTACAGTTCTTC. Protein sequence: CASSQGLVQFF.

This clonotype was seen at least ten times. The chain recombines TRBV11-2 with TRBJ2-5; the D gene is possibly TRBD2 (6 bases). This CDR3 has 15 residues. The germline V gene has CDR1 SGHAT and CDR2 FQNNGV. Trimming took 0 bases from V and 4 from J, leaving 12 bases between them. The chain's CDR3 is CASSLEEGGGETQYF. In DNA form, the CDR3 reads TGTGCCAGCAGCTTAGAGGAGGGAGGCGGAGAGACCCAGTACTTC.

In its sample, this clonotype was seen many times. The chain employs TRBV7-6 and TRBJ2-7; TRBD2 matches 13 bases. CDR1 and CDR2 (germline): SGHVS, FNYEAQ. V trimming: 5 bases; J trimming: 6 bases; junction bases outside the gene matches: 7. This CDR3 has 15 amino acids. CDR3 coding DNA: TGTGCCAGCAGCGACCGGACTAGCGGGAGTATCGAGCAGTACTTC. Translation gives CASSDRTSGSIEQYF.

This clonotype showed up just a few times. V and J are TRBV11-3 and TRBJ2-3; 7 bases align to TRBD2. With V trimmed by 4 bases and J by 2 bases, 6 bases remained unmatched. CDR3 length equals 15 residues. Germline V gives CDR1 SGHNT, CDR2 YENEEA. This CDR3 reads CASSSPGRDTDTQYF. DNA of the CDR3: TGTGCCAGCAGCTCGCCAGGGAGGGACACAGATACGCAGTATTTT. Filled out from reference TRBV11-3 and TRBJ2-3, the complete variable domain reads EAGVVQSPRYKIIEKKQPVAFWCNPISGHNTLYWYLQNLGQGPELLIRYENEEAVDDSQLPKDRFSAERLKGVDSTLKIQPAELGDSAVYLCASSSPGRDTDTQYFGPGTRLTVL.